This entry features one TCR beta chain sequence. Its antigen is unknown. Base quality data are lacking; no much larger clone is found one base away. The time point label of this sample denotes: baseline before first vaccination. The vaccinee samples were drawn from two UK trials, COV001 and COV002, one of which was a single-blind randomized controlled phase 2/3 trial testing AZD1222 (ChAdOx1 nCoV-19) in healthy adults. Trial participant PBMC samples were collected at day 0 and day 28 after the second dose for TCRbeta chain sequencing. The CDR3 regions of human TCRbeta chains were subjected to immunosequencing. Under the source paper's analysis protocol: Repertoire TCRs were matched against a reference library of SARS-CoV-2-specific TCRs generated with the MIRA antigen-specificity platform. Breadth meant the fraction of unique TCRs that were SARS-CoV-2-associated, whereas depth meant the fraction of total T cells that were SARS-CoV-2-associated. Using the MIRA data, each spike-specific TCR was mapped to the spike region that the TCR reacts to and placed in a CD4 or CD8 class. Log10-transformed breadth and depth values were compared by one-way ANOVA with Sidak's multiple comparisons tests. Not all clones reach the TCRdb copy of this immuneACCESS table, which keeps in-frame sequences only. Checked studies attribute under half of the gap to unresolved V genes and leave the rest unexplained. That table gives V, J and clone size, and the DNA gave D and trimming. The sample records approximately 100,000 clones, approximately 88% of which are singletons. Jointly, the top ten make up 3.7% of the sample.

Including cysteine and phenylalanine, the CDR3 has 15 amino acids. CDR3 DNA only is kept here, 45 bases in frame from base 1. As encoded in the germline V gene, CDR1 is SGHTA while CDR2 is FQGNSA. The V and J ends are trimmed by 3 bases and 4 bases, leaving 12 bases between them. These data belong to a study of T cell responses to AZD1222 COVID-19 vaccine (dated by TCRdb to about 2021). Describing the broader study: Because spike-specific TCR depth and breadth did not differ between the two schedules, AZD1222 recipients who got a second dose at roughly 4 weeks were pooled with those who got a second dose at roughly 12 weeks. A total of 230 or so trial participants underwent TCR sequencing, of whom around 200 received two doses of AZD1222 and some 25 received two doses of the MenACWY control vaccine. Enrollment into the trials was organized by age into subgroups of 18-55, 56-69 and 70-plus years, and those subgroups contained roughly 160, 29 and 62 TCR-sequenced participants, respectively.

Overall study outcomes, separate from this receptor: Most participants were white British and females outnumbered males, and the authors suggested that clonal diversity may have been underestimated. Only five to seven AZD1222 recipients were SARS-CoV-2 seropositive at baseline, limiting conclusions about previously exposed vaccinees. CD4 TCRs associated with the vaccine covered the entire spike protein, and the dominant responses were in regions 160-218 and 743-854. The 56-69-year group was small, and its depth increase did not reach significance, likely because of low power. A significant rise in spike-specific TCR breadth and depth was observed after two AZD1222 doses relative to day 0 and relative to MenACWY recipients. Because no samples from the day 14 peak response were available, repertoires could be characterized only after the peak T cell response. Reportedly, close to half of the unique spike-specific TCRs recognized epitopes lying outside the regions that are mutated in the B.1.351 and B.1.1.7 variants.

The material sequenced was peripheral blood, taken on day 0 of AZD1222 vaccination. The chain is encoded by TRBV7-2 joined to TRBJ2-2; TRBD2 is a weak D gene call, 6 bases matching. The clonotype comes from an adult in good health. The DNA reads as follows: TGTGCCAGCAGCTTTCCCCAGGGACTCACCGGGGAGCTGTTTTTT. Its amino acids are CASSFPQGLTGELFF.